The sequence of this TCR beta chain was determined in a study of regulatory T cells in long-lasting Graves disease. The overall study: To qualify as persistent, Graves' disease required over 5 years of antithyroid drugs with positive TSH receptor antibodies.

The V and J ends lost 0 bases and 11 bases respectively, with 11 bases between them. CDR3 length: 12 residues. From germline, CDR1 is SGHRS and CDR2 YFSETQ. There are a few counts of this clonotype. No antigen is known for it. Stated time point: persistent/refractory GD, antithyroid drugs over 5 years with positive TRAb. PBMC-derived RNA was used for the TCR library. Study-wide findings and caveats: TRBV28, TRBJ1-2 and TRBJ2-5 were favored in persistent disease. Relative to new patients (under 1,000), persistent patients exhibited greater sharing of public clonotypes (more than 2,500).

Building the TCR beta libraries relied on iRepertoire HTBI primers, and CDR3 regions underwent Arm-PCR. Via MiXCR, TCRdb re-called the multiplex PCR reads, giving one row per CDR3 protein. The top ten hold around 42% of the sample, which has 500,000 to 800,000 distinct CDR3 sequences, around 30% seen once. The specimen was peripheral blood mononuclear cells (PBMCs), collected when the disease was refractory, from a patient treated with antithyroid drugs. The origin of this receptor is a female donor with Graves disease. The genes are TRBV5-1 and TRBJ1-1; no clear D gene. The CDR3 DNA follows: TGCGCCAGCAGCTTGGAAGCAGGCAACGCTTTCTTT. It translates to CASSLEAGNAFF.